The 18 T cell receptor beta chains below all came from one sample that was sequenced in a study of Ad26.COV2.S vaccination and SARS-CoV-2 variants (dated by TCRdb to the early 2020s). Interpreted using the paper, the treatment or condition label stands for: about 20 received Ad26.COV2.S at low or high dose, single or two shots; roughly five received placebo; per-sample allocation not given. For vaccine and placebo recipients, the sequenced repertoires came from samples collected on day 63 after the first injection. Libraries were prepared through the immunoSEQ multiplex PCR assay. The table comes from immuneACCESS by way of TCRdb, which keeps in-frame sequences with V and J called. Part of the clones is missing from these tables; in studies checked, under half for an unresolved V gene and the rest for unknown reasons. The sample yields around 300,000 clones; about 85% were counted once. 6.4% of the sample is in the top ten clones.

Here the sequenced sample was peripheral blood, taken in a trial of Ad26.COV2.S vaccine versus placebo. Receptors were obtained from a person aged 18 to 59 who received the Ad26.COV2.S COVID-19 vaccine or a placebo.

J is TRBJ1-4 and V is TRBV28; D uncertain. CDR1 MDHEN and CDR2 SYDVKM come from the germline V gene. The CDR3 loop spans 13 amino acids. Between the trimmed V and J ends, which lost 9 bases and 6 bases, there was a span of 14 bases. This chain's CDR3 is CASKTGGYEKLFF. In DNA form, the CDR3 reads TGTGCCAGTAAGACGGGAGGTTATGAAAAACTGTTTTTT.

The chain has TRBV19 and TRBJ1-4, with D unresolved. Germline loops: CDR1 LNHDA, CDR2 SQIVND (reference sequence). CDR3 length: 15 residues. V was clipped by 6 bases and J by 2 bases, with 13 bases between them. As DNA, the CDR3 is TGTGCCAGTAGCCTCATGAGAGGGACTAATGAAAAACTGTTTTTT. Translating it yields CASSLMRGTNEKLFF.

The chain links TRBV5-4 to TRBJ2-5; 10 nucleotides align to TRBD2. J lost 2 bases, V lost 5 bases, and 12 bases had no gene match. CDR3 size: 17 residues. Germline V gene data show CDR1 as SGHNT and CDR2 as YYREEE (reference sequence). CDR3 loop: CASRVGSGLAVQETQYF. CDR3 nucleotides: TGTGCCAGCAGGGTTGGATCCGGACTAGCGGTTCAAGAGACCCAGTACTTC.

This clone was seen only a few times. The J gene is TRBJ1-3, the V gene TRBV2, with D unclear. Germline V gene lookup returns CDR1 SNHLY and CDR2 FYNNEI. There are 17 residues in the CDR3. The ends were cut back, 0 bases at V and 0 bases at J, with 12 bases in the middle. CDR3 region: CASSEASLRDSGNTIYF. The CDR3 DNA sequence: TGTGCCAGCAGTGAAGCGTCTTTGAGGGACTCTGGAAACACCATATATTTT. Full variable domain (missing parts from reference TRBV2 and TRBJ1-3): EPEVTQTPSHQVTQMGQEVILRCVPISNHLYFYWYRQILGQKVEFLVSFYNNEISEKSEIFDDQFSVERPDGSNFTLKIRSTKLEDSAMYFCASSEASLRDSGNTIYFGEGSWLTVV.

This chain joins TRBV7-2 and TRBJ2-7; D is perhaps TRBD2 (5 bases). Trimming took off 6 bases at V and 1 base at J, with 16 bases between the two ends. The CDR3 spans 15 residues. Germline assignment: CDR1 SGHTA and CDR2 FQGNSA. The CDR3 bases are TGTGCCAGCAGTACTAGGGAGATTTCTTCCTACGAGCAGTACTTC. This gives the protein CASSTREISSYEQYF.

The V call is TRBV5-8, the J call TRBJ1-2, with D maybe TRBD1 (5 bases). The CDR3 has 14 residues. The V gene lost 2 bases and the J gene lost 3 bases, with 11 bases spanning the gap. From germline, CDR1 is SGHTS and CDR2 YDEGEE. Here the CDR3 reads CASSFEGGDYGYTF. DNA for the CDR3: TGTGCCAGCAGCTTTGAGGGAGGGGACTATGGCTACACCTTC.

The gene calls are TRBV2 and TRBJ2-7; TRBD1 matches 7 bases. The CDR3 extends over 14 amino acids. The trim removed 4 bases at V and 3 bases at J, leaving 6 bases unmatched. The germline CDR1 and CDR2 sequences are SNHLY and FYNNEI. The CDR3 region has the DNA TGTGCCAGCAGTGCTGGACAGGTAAACTACGAGCAGTACTTC. Its protein is CASSAGQVNYEQYF. The entire variable domain, with the rest obtained from reference TRBV2 and TRBJ2-7, is as follows: EPEVTQTPSHQVTQMGQEVILRCVPISNHLYFYWYRQILGQKVEFLVSFYNNEISEKSEIFDDQFSVERPDGSNFTLKIRSTKLEDSAMYFCASSAGQVNYEQYFGPGTRLTVT.

This sequence joins TRBV9 and TRBJ1-2; TRBD1 is a possible D gene (5 bases). The CDR3 spans 14 residues. V gave up 0 bases and J gave up 2 bases, with 8 bases separating them. Germline V gene sequence: CDR1 SGDLS, CDR2 YYNGEE. The CDR3 bases are TGTGCCAGCAGCGTAGAGCCAGGGAACTATGGCTACACCTTC. Amino acids: CASSVEPGNYGYTF. Based on the CDR3 plus reference TRBV9 and TRBJ1-2, the full variable domain is DSGVTQTPKHLITATGQRVTLRCSPRSGDLSVYWYQQSLDQGLQFLIQYYNGEERAKGNILERFSAQQFPDLHSELNLSSLELGDSALYFCASSVEPGNYGYTFGSGTRLTVV.

This chain joins TRBV9 and TRBJ2-4; 7 nucleotides agree with TRBD1. The CDR3 covers 16 residues. The germline V gene has CDR1 SGDLS and CDR2 YYNGEE. After removal of 0 bases from V and 5 bases from J, the junction contained 8 bases not matched to a gene. The CDR3 bases are TGTGCCAGCAGCGTAGCTGTGGCAGGGGGTGAAAACATTCAGTACTTC. It is translated as CASSVAVAGGENIQYF.

The chain joins TRBV4-2 to TRBJ2-2; 8 bases fit TRBD1. Germline V gives CDR1 LGHNA, CDR2 YNFKEQ. V lost 0 bases to trimming and J lost 3 bases; unmatched junction nucleotides: 0. The CDR3 is 15 residues long. The CDR3 loop reads CASSQEQGDTGELFF. CDR3 nucleotide sequence: TGTGCCAGCAGCCAAGAACAGGGGGACACCGGGGAGCTGTTTTTT.

V and J are TRBV3-1 (or the pseudogene TRBV3-2) and TRBJ2-1; 7 bases fit TRBD2. Germline-derived CDR1 and CDR2 are LGHDT and YNNKEL (reference sequence). This CDR3 has 17 residues. The ends lost 4 bases at V and 3 bases at J; junction bases unmatched: 12. DNA of the CDR3: TGTGCCAGCAGCCCATTGTCTAGCGGAGCTTTCTACAATGAGCAGTTCTTC. This gives the protein CASSPLSSGAFYNEQFF.

The rearrangement links TRBV28 to TRBJ1-1; weak D call: TRBD1 (5 bases). Germline-derived CDR1 and CDR2 are MDHEN and SYDVKM. V dropped 7 bases and J dropped 6 bases, with 15 bases sitting between them. The CDR3 has 13 amino acids. The CDR3 sequence is CASNERGHPEAFF. The CDR3 coding sequence is TGTGCCAGCAATGAGAGGGGCCACCCTGAAGCTTTCTTT.

The chain carries TRBV2 and TRBJ2-3; possibly TRBD1 or TRBD2 for D (5 bases each). The V end was cut by 7 bases, the J end by 0 bases, with 11 bases between. Germline CDR1 SNHLY, CDR2 FYNNEI. The CDR3 is 14 residues long. In DNA, the CDR3 is TGTGCCAGCAACCCGGGACCTAGCACAGATACGCAGTATTTT. Protein product: CASNPGPSTDTQYF.

The gene calls are TRBV28 and TRBJ1-3, with a tentative D call TRBD1 (5 bases). Germline V gene lookup returns CDR1 MDHEN and CDR2 SYDVKM. The V end lost 4 bases, the J end lost 3 bases, and 22 bases lay between the germline ends. The CDR3 is 18 residues long. CDR3 nucleotides: TGTGCCAGCAGTTCCGCCCGAGGACCGGGGCGGTATGGAAACACCATATATTTT. Protein: CASSSARGPGRYGNTIYF.

The genes are TRBV7-2 and TRBJ1-1, with a weak D call TRBD1 (5 bases). This CDR3 has 14 residues. V lost 5 bases, J lost 0 bases, and 10 bases lay in between. Germline values: CDR1 SGHTA, CDR2 FQGNSA. CDR3 sequence: CASSATDMNTEAFF. CDR3 bases: TGTGCCAGCAGCGCGACAGATATGAACACTGAAGCTTTCTTT.

V is TRBV9 and J is TRBJ2-3, with 9 bases fitting TRBD2. J was trimmed by 3 bases and V by 3 bases; bases with no gene match: 8. Germline V gene lookup returns CDR1 SGDLS and CDR2 YYNGEE. This CDR3 spans 16 amino acids. The CDR3 DNA follows: TGTGCCAGCAGCGCCTTTTTTAGCGGGAGAACAGATACGCAGTATTTT. Translation gives CASSAFFSGRTDTQYF.

CDR3 residues: CAWSLGGGSNQPQHF. In nucleotides, the CDR3 is TGTGCCTGGAGTCTAGGGGGGGGGAGCAATCAGCCCCAGCATTTT. The chain is built from TRBV30 and TRBJ1-5, with a possible D match to TRBD1 (6 bases). Looked up from germline, CDR1 is GTSNPN and CDR2 is SVGIG (reference sequence). This CDR3 is 15 amino acids long. V gave up 2 bases and J gave up 1 base, with 12 bases separating them. Complete variable domain (other parts from reference TRBV30 and TRBJ1-5): SQTIHQWPATLVQPVGSPLSLECTVEGTSNPNLYWYRQAAGRGLQLLFYSVGIGQISSEVPQNLSASRPQDRQFILSSKKLLLSDSGFYLCAWSLGGGSNQPQHFGDGTRLSIL.

The chain links TRBV2 to TRBJ2-7; no firm D call. The CDR3 is 14 residues long. V lost 4 bases and J lost 4, with 14 bases in between. Per germline, CDR1 SNHLY and CDR2 FYNNEI. The CDR3 is CASSVQPAAYEQYF. CDR3 DNA: TGTGCCAGCAGTGTACAGCCCGCTGCGTACGAGCAGTACTTC.